A single TCR beta chain is shown here with its context. The target antigen is unknown. This sample is drawn from a study of T cells after yellow fever vaccination. Overall study: Low-cell-number fractions underwent preparation using SMART-Seq v4 Ultra Low Input. Study outcomes and limitations: The booster saw the reappearance of most primary-vaccination clones (approximately 97% CD4, 80% to 90% CD8). Researchers cautioned that FACS-sorted repertoires could harbor abundant clonotypes contaminating from the bulk population.

The germline gives CDR1 SGDLS, CDR2 YYNGEE. The CDR3 is 15 amino acids. V was cut by 0 bases and J by 2 bases, with 10 bases left in between. By 5'RACE template switching, TCR cDNA was produced, with a universal primer site and UMIs added in the process. TCRdb re-derived calls from the 5' RACE reads in MiXCR, one entry per CDR3 protein. The table records around 590,000 distinct CDR3 sequences, roughly an eighth of them present only once. The sequence was collected from a man aged 25 to 40 who received the YFV17D yellow fever vaccine. The chain recombines TRBV9 with TRBJ2-3, with a tentative D call TRBD2 (6 bases). The source material was PBMCs, sampled on the day of the yellow fever booster vaccination. CDR3 DNA sequence: TGTGCCAGCAGCGTAGATGCGGGAACCACAGATACGCAGTATTTT. Amino acid sequence: CASSVDAGTTDTQYF.